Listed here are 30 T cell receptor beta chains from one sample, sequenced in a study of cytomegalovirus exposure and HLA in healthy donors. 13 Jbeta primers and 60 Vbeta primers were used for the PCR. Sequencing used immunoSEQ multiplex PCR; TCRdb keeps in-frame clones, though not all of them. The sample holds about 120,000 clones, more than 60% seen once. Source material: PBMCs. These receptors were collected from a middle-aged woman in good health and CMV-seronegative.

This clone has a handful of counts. CDR3 DNA sequence: TGTGCCAGCAGCTCGGTGTTCGACACTGAAGCTTTCTTT. This sequence encodes CASSSVFDTEAFF. This chain joins TRBV7-2 and TRBJ1-1; D not certain. This CDR3 comprises 13 residues. V lost 4 bases to trimming and J lost 3 bases, with 9 bases between them. Germline lookup yields CDR1 SGHTA and CDR2 FQGNSA.

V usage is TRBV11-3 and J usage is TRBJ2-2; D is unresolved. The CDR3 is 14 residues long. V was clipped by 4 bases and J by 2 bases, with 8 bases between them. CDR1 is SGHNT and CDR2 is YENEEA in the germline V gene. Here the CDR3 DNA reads TGTGCCAGCAGCTCACTCTACAACACCGGGGAGCTGTTTTTT. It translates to CASSSLYNTGELFF.

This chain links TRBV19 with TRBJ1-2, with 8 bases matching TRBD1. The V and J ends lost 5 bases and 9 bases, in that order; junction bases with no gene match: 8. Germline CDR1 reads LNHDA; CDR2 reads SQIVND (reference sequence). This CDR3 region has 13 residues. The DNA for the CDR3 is TGTGCCAGTAGTCACCGGGACAGGAGGAGCTACACCTTC. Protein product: CASSHRDRRSYTF.

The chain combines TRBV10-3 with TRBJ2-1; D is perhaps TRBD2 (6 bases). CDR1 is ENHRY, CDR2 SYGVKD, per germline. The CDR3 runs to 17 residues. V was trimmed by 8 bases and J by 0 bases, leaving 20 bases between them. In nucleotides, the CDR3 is TGTGCCATCGCCGGGACTTCACCAGGAAGCTCCTACAATGAGCAGTTCTTC. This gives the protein CAIAGTSPGSSYNEQFF.

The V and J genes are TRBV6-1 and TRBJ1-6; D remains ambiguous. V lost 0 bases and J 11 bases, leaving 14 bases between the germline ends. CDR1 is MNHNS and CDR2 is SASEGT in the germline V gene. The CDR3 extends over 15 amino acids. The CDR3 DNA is TGTGCCAGCAGTGAAGCTGACGGGAGTGGGGCACCCCTCCACTTT. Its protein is CASSEADGSGAPLHF.

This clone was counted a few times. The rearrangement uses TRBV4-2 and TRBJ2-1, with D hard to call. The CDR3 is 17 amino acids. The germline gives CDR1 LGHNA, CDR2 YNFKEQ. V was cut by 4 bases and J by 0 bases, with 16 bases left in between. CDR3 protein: CASSRDSYRSSYNEQFF. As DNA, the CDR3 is TGTGCCAGCAGCCGCGACTCCTACCGATCCTCCTACAATGAGCAGTTCTTC.

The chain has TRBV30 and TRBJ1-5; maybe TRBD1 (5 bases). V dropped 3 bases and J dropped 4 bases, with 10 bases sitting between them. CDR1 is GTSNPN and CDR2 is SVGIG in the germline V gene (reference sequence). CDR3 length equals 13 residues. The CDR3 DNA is TGTGCCTGGAGCAGGGATCGAAATCAGCCCCAGCATTTT. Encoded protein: CAWSRDRNQPQHF.

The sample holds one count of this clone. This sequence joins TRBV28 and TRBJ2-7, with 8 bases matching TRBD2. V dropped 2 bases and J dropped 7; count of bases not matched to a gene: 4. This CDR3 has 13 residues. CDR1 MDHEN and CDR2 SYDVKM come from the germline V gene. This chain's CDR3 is CASSLIGTREQYF. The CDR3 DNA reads TGTGCCAGCAGTTTAATAGGGACTAGGGAGCAGTACTTC.

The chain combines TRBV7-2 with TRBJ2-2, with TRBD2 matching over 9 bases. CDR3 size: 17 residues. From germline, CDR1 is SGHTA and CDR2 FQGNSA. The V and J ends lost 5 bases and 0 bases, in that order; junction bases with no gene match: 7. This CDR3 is CASSLTKRGANTGELFF. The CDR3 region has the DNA TGTGCCAGCAGCCTGACGAAGCGGGGGGCGAACACCGGGGAGCTGTTTTTT.

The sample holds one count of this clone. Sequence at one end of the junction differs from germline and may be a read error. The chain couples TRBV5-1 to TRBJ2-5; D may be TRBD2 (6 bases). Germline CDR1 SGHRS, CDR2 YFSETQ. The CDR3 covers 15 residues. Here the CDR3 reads CASSPLTGLQEAQYF. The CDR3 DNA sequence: TGCGCCAGCAGCCCACTCACGGGACTTCAAGAGGCCCAGTACTTC.

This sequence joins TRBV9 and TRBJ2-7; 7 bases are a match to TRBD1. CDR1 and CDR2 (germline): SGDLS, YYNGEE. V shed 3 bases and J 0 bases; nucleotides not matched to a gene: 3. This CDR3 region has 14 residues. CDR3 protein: CASSEGGGSYEQYF. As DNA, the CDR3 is TGTGCCAGCAGCGAAGGGGGCGGCTCCTACGAGCAGTACTTC.

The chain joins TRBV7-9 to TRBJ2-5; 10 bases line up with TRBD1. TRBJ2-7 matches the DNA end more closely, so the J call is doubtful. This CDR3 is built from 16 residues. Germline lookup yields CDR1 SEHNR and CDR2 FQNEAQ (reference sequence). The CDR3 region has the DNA TGTGCCAGCAGCCGTCTCCCGGGACAGGGGCCCTACGAGCAGTACTTC. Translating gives CASSRLPGQGPYEQYF.

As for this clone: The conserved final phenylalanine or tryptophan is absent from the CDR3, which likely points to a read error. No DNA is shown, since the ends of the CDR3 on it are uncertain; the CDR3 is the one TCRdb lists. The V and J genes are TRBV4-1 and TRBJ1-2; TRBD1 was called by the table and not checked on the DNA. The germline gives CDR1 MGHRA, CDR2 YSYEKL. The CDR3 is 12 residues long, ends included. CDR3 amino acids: CASSQGGTARVY.

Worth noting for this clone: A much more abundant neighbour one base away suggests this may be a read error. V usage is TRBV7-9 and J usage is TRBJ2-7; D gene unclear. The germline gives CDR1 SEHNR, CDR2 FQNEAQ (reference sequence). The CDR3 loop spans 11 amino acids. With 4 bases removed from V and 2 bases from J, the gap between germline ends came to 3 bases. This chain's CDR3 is CASSSAYEQYF. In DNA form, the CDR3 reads TGTGCCAGCAGCTCTGCCTACGAGCAGTACTTC.

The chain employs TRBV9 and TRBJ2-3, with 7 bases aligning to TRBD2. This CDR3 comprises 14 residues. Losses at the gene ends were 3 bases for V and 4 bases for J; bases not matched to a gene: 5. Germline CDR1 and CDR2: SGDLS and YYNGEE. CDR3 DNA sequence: TGTGCCAGCAGCGCTCGGACTAGTGCAGATACGCAGTATTTT. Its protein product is CASSARTSADTQYF.

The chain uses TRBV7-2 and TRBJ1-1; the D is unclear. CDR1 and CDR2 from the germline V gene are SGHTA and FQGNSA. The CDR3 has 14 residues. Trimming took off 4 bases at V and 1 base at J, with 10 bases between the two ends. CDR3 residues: CASSSGNRNTEAFF. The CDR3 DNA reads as TGTGCCAGCAGCTCCGGGAACAGGAACACTGAAGCTTTCTTT.

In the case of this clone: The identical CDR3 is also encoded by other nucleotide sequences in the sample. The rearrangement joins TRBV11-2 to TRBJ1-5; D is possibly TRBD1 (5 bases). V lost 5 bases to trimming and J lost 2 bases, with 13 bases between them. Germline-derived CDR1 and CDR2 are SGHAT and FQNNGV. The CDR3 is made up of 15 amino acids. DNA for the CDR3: TGTGCCAGCAGCGTGGGGGGTAACGGCAATCAGCCCCAGCATTTT. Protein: CASSVGGNGNQPQHF.

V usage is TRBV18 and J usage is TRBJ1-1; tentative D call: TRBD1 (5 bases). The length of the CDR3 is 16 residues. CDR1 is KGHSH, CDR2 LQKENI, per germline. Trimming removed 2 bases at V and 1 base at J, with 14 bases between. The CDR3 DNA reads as TGTGCCAGCTCACCAAGGGGTCAAACTCGGAACACTGAAGCTTTCTTT. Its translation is CASSPRGQTRNTEAFF.

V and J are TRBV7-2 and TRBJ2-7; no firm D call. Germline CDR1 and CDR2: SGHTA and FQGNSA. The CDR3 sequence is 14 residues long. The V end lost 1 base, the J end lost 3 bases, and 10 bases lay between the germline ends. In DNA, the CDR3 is TGTGCCAGCAGCTTAGATCCAGGCCGCTACGAGCAGTACTTC. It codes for CASSLDPGRYEQYF. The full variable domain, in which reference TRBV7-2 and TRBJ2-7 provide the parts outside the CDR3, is GAGVSQSPSNKVTEKGKDVELRCDPISGHTALYWYRQSLGQGLEFLIYFQGNSAPDKSGLPSDRFSAERTGGSVSTLTIQRTQQEDSAVYLCASSLDPGRYEQYFGPGTRLTVT.

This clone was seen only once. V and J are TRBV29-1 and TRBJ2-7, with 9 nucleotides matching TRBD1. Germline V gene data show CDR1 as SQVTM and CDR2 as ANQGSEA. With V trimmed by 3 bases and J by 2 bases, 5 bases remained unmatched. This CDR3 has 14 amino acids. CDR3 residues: CSVEGQGSPYEQYF. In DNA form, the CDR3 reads TGCAGCGTTGAGGGACAGGGATCCCCCTACGAGCAGTACTTC.

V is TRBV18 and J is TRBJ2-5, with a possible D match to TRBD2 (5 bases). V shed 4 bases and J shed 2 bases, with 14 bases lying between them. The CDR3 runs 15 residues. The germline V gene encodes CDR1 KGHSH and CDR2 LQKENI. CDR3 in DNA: TGTGCCAGCTCACTATGGGAAAGCGGACAAGAGACCCAGTACTTC. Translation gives CASSLWESGQETQYF.

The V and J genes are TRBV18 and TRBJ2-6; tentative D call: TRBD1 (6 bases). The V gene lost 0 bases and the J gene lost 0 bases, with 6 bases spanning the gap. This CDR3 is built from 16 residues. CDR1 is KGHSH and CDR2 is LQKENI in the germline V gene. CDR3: CASSPPDSSGANVLTF. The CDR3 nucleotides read TGTGCCAGCTCACCACCGGACAGCTCTGGGGCCAACGTCCTGACTTTC.

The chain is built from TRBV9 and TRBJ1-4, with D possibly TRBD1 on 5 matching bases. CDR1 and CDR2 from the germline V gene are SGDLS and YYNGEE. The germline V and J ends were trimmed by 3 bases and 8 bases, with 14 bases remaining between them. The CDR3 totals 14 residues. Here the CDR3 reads CASSAGGRTEKLFF. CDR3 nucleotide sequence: TGTGCCAGCAGCGCGGGGGGACGCACCGAAAAACTGTTTTTT.

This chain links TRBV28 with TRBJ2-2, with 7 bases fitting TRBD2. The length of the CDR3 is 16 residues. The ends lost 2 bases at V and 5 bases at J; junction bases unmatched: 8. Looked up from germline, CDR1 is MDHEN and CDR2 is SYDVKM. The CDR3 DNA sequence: TGTGCCAGCAGTTTAGTCTCGGGAGGAGTAACCGGGGAGCTGTTTTTT. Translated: CASSLVSGGVTGELFF.

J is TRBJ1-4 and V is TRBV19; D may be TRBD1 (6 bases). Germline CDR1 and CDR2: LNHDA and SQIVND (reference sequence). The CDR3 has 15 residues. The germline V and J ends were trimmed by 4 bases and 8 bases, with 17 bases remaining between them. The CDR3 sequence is CASSNGQGRTEKLFF. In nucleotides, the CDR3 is TGTGCCAGTAGTAATGGGCAGGGGAGAACGGAAAAACTGTTTTTT.

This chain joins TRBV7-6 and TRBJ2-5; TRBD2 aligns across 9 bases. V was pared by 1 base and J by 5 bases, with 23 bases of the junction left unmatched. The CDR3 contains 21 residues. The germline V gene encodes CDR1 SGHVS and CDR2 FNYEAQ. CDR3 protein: CASSLVRVAGGGRGAYETQYF. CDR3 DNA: TGTGCCAGCAGCTTAGTTCGTGTGGCGGGGGGCGGGAGGGGTGCATACGAGACCCAGTACTTC.

CDR3 residues: CSVEDARGQFF. The DNA for the CDR3 is TGCAGCGTTGAAGATGCTCGGGGGCAGTTCTTC. The chain joins TRBV29-1 to TRBJ2-1; possibly TRBD2 for D (5 bases). The germline V gene has CDR1 SQVTM and CDR2 ANQGSEA. The germline V and J ends were trimmed by 0 bases and 12 bases, with 9 bases remaining between them. The CDR3 is made up of 11 amino acids.

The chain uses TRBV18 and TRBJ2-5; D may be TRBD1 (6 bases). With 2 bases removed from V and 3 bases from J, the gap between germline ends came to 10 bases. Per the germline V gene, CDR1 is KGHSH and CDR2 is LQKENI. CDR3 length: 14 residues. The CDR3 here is CASSPGAGEETQYF. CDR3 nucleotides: TGTGCCAGCTCACCAGGCGCAGGGGAAGAGACCCAGTACTTC.

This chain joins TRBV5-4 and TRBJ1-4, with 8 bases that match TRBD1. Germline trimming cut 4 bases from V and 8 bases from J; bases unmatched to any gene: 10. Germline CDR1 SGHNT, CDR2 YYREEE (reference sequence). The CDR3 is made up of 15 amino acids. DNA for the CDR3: TGTGCCAGCAGCGCCGGACAGGGCCAGAGGGAAAAACTGTTTTTT. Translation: CASSAGQGQREKLFF.

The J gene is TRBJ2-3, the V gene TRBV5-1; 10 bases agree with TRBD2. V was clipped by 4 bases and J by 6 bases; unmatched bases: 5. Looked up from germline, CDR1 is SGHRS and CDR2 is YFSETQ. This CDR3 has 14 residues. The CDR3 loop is CASSAGTSVDTQYF. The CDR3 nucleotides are TGCGCCAGCAGCGCTGGGACTAGCGTGGATACGCAGTATTTT.